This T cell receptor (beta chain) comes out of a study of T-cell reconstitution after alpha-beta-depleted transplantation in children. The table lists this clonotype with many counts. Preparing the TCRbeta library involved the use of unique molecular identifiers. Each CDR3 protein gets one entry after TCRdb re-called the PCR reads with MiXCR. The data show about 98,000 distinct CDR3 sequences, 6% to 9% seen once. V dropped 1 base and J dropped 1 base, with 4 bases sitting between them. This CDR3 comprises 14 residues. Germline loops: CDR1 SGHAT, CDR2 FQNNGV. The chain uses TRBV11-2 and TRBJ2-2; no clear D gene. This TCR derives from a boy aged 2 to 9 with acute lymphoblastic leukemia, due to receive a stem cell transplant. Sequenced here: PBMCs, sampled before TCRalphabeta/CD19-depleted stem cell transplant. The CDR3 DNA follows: TGTGCCAGCAGCTTAGGGCGGAACACCGGGGAGCTGTTTTTT. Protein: CASSLGRNTGELFF.